This T cell receptor beta chain emerged from a study of identical twins. Trimming shortened V by 2 bases and J by 8 bases, and 10 bases separated the two germline ends. This CDR3 comprises 13 residues. CDR1 is MGHRA and CDR2 is YSYEKL in the germline V gene. Via MiXCR, TCRdb re-called the 5' RACE reads, giving one row per CDR3 protein. The sample consists of roughly 1,500,000 distinct CDR3 sequences, roughly a third of them appearing once. This clonotype appeared a few times. The sequence was obtained from a newborn girl in good health. Sequencing was carried out using cord blood. The chain combines TRBV4-1 with TRBJ2-1, with TRBD2 as a possible D gene (5 bases). The CDR3 bases are TGCGCCAGCAGCCAACCTAACGGGGATGAGCAGTTCTTC. Protein product: CASSQPNGDEQFF.